The rows below give T cell receptor beta chains drawn from one sample of a study of identical twins. TCRdb independently ran MiXCR on the 5' RACE reads; one entry per CDR3 protein. The sample contains about 190,000 distinct CDR3 sequences, more than 15% of which appear only once. The sample also formed part of further work on T cells expressing NK-cell markers.

The sample consisted of CD8+ T cells sorted from blood. The source of these receptors is a woman aged 18 to 35 in good health. The CDR3 runs from the conserved cysteine through the conserved F or W. The D gene is left open where the match is weak. Clone size is not always given. Where it is, it says once, few, many or a class for expanded clones.

cdr3_aa cdr3_nt d_call clone_size j_call v_call
CASIGGAYNEQFF TGTGCCAGCATAGGGGGGGCTTACAATGAGCAGTTCTTC - few TRBJ2-1 TRBV11-2
CASSYPAGVRRETQYF TGTGCCAGCAGTTACCCAGCGGGAGTTAGGAGAGAGACCCAGTACTTC TRBD2 - TRBJ2-5 TRBV6-2/TRBV6-3
CASSQSRHTDTQYF TGTGCCAGCAGCCAAAGTCGGCACACAGATACGCAGTATTTT - many TRBJ2-3 TRBV14
CFSSFYRTGANVLTF TGTTTCAGCAGCTTCTACAGGACTGGGGCCAACGTCCTGACTTTC - - TRBJ2-6 TRBV7-8
CASSLALATYEQYF TGTGCCAGCAGTTTAGCGCTAGCGACCTACGAGCAGTACTTC - - TRBJ2-7 TRBV12-3/TRBV12-4
CSARARGALGEQYF TGCAGTGCTAGAGCGCGGGGGGCGTTAGGCGAGCAGTACTTC TRBD2 few TRBJ2-7 TRBV20-1
CASSVGDGHSYEQYF TGTGCCAGCAGCGTAGGGGACGGACACTCCTACGAGCAGTACTTC - few TRBJ2-7 TRBV9
CASSHGLASETQYF TGCGCCAGCAGCCATGGGCTAGCATCAGAGACCCAGTACTTC - few TRBJ2-5 TRBV4-3
CASSGSTETQYF TGTGCCAGCAGCGGAAGTACCGAGACCCAGTACTTC - few TRBJ2-5 TRBV3-1
CASSWERGSYEQYF TGCGCCAGCAGCTGGGAGCGGGGCTCCTACGAGCAGTACTTC TRBD2 few TRBJ2-7 TRBV4-3
CASGDRGEENTIYF TGTGCTAGTGGGGACAGGGGAGAAGAAAACACCATATATTTT TRBD1 - TRBJ1-3 TRBV12-5
CASSQTIGRAPGASTNYEQYF TGCGCCAGCAGCCAGACAATAGGCCGGGCCCCGGGGGCCTCGACAAACTACGAGCAGTACTTC - - TRBJ2-7 TRBV4-1
CASSYNYQETQYF TGTGCCAGCAGCTACAATTACCAAGAGACCCAGTACTTC - few TRBJ2-5 TRBV5-5
CASSVSTRQETQYF TGTGCCAGCAGCGTATCCACTAGGCAAGAGACCCAGTACTTC - few TRBJ2-5 TRBV11-2
CSVAPSGTSGSYNEQFF TGCAGCGTTGCTCCCTCGGGGACTAGCGGGAGTTACAATGAGCAGTTCTTC TRBD2 few TRBJ2-1 TRBV29-1
CASSPGFGAGETQYF TGTGCCAGCAGCCCGGGGTTTGGGGCCGGCGAGACCCAGTACTTC - - TRBJ2-5 TRBV4-2
CASRISGLSSNEQYF TGTGCCAGCAGGATTAGCGGGTTATCCTCGAACGAGCAGTACTTC TRBD2 few TRBJ2-7 TRBV6-1
CASSVGRPSYNEQFF TGTGCCAGCAGCGTGGGACGACCTTCCTACAATGAGCAGTTCTTC - many TRBJ2-1 TRBV6-1